The clone carrying this T cell receptor beta chain was seen once. Unmatched junction bases numbered 6, after V lost 6 bases and J lost 7 bases. CDR1 and CDR2 from the germline V gene are LNHDA and SQIVND (reference sequence). This CDR3 is 14 amino acids long. The data derive from a study of blood T cell repertoires in COVID-19. Study context: Acute and convalescent COVID-19 specimens originated in the United States, Italy and Spain.

Enrolled through a virtual design, the participants were between roughly 18 and 95 years of age and came from roughly 22 US areas. Participant-given clinical history determined each cohort assignment. In the authors' methods: Estimates of nucleated cell counts were drawn from the amplification of reference gene primers. Measured with immunoSEQ multiplex PCR; TCRdb has only the in-frame clones, and not every one. V, J and clone size were drawn from that table, and D and trimming were deduced from the DNA. The table has about 320,000 clones, 85% seen once; the top ten hold around 1.9%. The receptor was derived from a woman younger than 45 who had been exposed to COVID-19. Sample: PBMCs or T cells enriched from blood (not recorded which). The gene calls are TRBV19 and TRBJ1-6, with 7 bases identical to TRBD1. CDR3 DNA: TGTGCCAGTAGAAGGACAGGTAGCAATTCACCCCTCCACTTT. Its protein product is CASRRTGSNSPLHF.